Each of the 6 T cell receptor beta chains below was sequenced from the same sample in a study of blood T cell repertoires in COVID-19. Some clones are missing from TCRdb's copy, which holds only in-frame ones; the method was immunoSEQ multiplex PCR. Among over 150,000 clones listed, 82% were seen once. Sequencing used peripheral blood. The receptors stem from a woman of 80 years or more with active or convalescent COVID-19.

The V gene is TRBV27, the J gene TRBJ1-6; a weak D match, TRBD1 (5 bases). CDR1 and CDR2 from the germline V gene are MNHEY and SMNVEV (reference sequence). With 4 bases removed from V and 7 bases from J, the gap between germline ends came to 11 bases. This CDR3 comprises 14 residues. The DNA of the CDR3 is TGTGCCAGCAGTTCCGGGGGATTCAATTCACCCCTCCACTTT. This encodes CASSSGGFNSPLHF.

This chain uses TRBV19 with TRBJ2-1; tentative D call: TRBD2 (6 bases). Germline values: CDR1 LNHDA, CDR2 SQIVND (reference sequence). The ends were cut back, 4 bases at V and 9 bases at J, with 13 bases in the middle. This CDR3 contains 13 residues. The CDR3 here is CASSSLGGGEQFF. In DNA form, the CDR3 reads TGTGCCAGTAGTAGCCTTGGGGGAGGTGAGCAGTTCTTC.

The V and J genes are TRBV18 and TRBJ1-5; 11 nucleotides align to TRBD1. The V gene end was trimmed by 4 bases and the J gene end by 5 bases; junction bases not matched to a gene: 4. The CDR3 has 15 residues. Germline values: CDR1 KGHSH, CDR2 LQKENI. CDR3: CASSQPGQGDQPQHF. The CDR3 DNA reads TGTGCCAGCTCACAGCCGGGACAGGGGGATCAGCCCCAGCATTTT. Full variable domain (outside the CDR3, taken from reference TRBV18 and TRBJ1-5): NAGVMQNPRHLVRRRGQEARLRCSPMKGHSHVYWYRQLPEEGLKFMVYLQKENIIDESGMPKERFSAEFPKEGPSILRIQQVVRGDSAAYFCASSQPGQGDQPQHFGDGTRLSIL.

The rearrangement joins TRBV2 to TRBJ2-1, with TRBD1 as a possible D gene (6 bases). Germline loops: CDR1 SNHLY, CDR2 FYNNEI. Trimming stripped 8 bases from V and 6 bases from J, with 17 bases between. This CDR3 has 14 amino acids. The CDR3 sequence is CASEPGDILNEQFF. The CDR3, as DNA: TGTGCCAGCGAACCAGGGGACATTCTCAATGAGCAGTTCTTC.

The genes are TRBV2 and TRBJ1-1; D call uncertain. The germline V gene encodes CDR1 SNHLY and CDR2 FYNNEI. The length of the CDR3 is 12 residues. Trimming removed 7 bases at V and 1 base at J, with 7 bases between. The CDR3 protein is CASNLRNTEAFF. The CDR3 coding sequence is TGTGCCAGCAATTTGAGGAACACTGAAGCTTTCTTT.

This clone was counted a few times. The chain carries TRBV3-1 (or the pseudogene TRBV3-2) and TRBJ2-7; tentative D call: TRBD1 (5 bases). Trimming removed 4 bases from V and 5 bases from J, with 12 bases in between. This CDR3 is built from 13 residues. CDR1 and CDR2 (germline): LGHDT, YNNKEL (reference sequence). CDR3 loop: CASSRGWGNEQYF. The CDR3, as DNA: TGTGCCAGCAGCCGCGGTTGGGGCAACGAGCAGTACTTC.